This T cell receptor (beta chain) was observed in a study of T cells after yellow fever vaccination. Each CDR3 protein gets one entry after TCRdb re-called the 5' RACE reads with MiXCR. Among about 400,000 distinct CDR3 sequences listed, about 6.2% were seen once. In this sample, this clonotype turned up a few times. Its antigen is undetermined. Points from the study as a whole: Post-booster reappearance was seen for most primary-vaccination clones (just under 97% CD4, about 88% CD8).

V shed 3 bases, J shed 9 bases, and the junction held 2 bases outside the gene matches. Germline V gene lookup returns CDR1 MNHEY and CDR2 SVGEGT. This CDR3 region has 12 residues. The rearrangement uses TRBV6-2 or TRBV6-3 and TRBJ2-4; TRBD1 agrees at 7 bases. This receptor was taken from a man aged 25-40 years who received the YFV17D yellow fever vaccine. Material: PBMCs, obtained 5 days after the yellow fever booster vaccination. CDR3 region: CASSYGQAIQYF. The CDR3 DNA follows: TGTGCCAGCAGTTATGGACAGGCCATTCAGTACTTC.